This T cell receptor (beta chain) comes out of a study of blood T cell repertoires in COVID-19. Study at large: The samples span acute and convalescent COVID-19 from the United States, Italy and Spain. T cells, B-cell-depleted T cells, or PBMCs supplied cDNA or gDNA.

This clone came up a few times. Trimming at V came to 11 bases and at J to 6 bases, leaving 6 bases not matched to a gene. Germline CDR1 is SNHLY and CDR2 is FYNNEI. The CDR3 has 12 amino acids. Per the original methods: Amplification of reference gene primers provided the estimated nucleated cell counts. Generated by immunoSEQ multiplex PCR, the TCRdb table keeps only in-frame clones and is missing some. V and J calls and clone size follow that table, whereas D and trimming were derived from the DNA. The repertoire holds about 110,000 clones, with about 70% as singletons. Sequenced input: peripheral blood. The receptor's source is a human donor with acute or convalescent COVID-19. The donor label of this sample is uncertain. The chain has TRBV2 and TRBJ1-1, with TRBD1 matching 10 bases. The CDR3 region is CAGQGGSSEAFF. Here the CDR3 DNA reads TGTGCCGGACAGGGGGGGTCCTCTGAAGCTTTCTTT. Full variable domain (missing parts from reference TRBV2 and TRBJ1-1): EPEVTQTPSHQVTQMGQEVILRCVPISNHLYFYWYRQILGQKVEFLVSFYNNEISEKSEIFDDQFSVERPDGSNFTLKIRSTKLEDSAMYFCAGQGGSSEAFFGQGTRLTVV.